Below, 8 T cell receptor beta chains from the same sample are listed, as sequenced in a study of T cells in Graves' hyperthyroidism and ophthalmopathy. RNA transcripts were the template for amplifying TCR beta CDR3 regions. Using the HTBI primer set, a first-round RT-PCR was run on the TCR CDR3. TCRdb redid the calling of the multiplex PCR reads with MiXCR, one entry per CDR3 protein. The sample carries nearly 600,000 distinct CDR3 sequences, approximately 14% recorded once. The sequencing input was blood. The receptors come from a woman in her thirties with Graves' hyperthyroidism that later progressed to Graves' ophthalmopathy.

This clonotype has a count of ten or more. The chain combines TRBV11-2 with TRBJ2-7, with 7 nucleotides matching TRBD1. V lost 3 bases, J lost 5 bases, and 4 bases stayed unmatched. From germline, CDR1 is SGHAT and CDR2 FQNNGV. The length of the CDR3 is 13 residues. CDR3 sequence (DNA): TGTGCCAGCAGCTTTACAGGGGACCACGAGCAGTACTTC. Translating gives CASSFTGDHEQYF. Full variable domain (rest looked up from reference TRBV11-2 and TRBJ2-7): EAGVAQSPRYKIIEKRQSVAFWCNPISGHATLYWYQQILGQGPKLLIQFQNNGVVDDSQLPKDRFSAERLKGVDSTLKIQPAKLEDSAVYLCASSFTGDHEQYFGPGTRLTVT.

There are a few counts of this clonotype. J is TRBJ2-7 and V is TRBV20-1; possibly TRBD1 for D (6 bases). This CDR3 comprises 12 residues. Germline loops: CDR1 DFQATT, CDR2 SNEGSKA (reference sequence). V lost 4 bases and J 7 bases, leaving 14 bases between the germline ends. The chain's CDR3 is CSATETGKEQYF. CDR3 sequence (DNA): TGCAGTGCTACCGAAACAGGGAAGGAGCAGTACTTC.

This clonotype appeared many times. The rearrangement uses TRBV7-3 and TRBJ2-2, with D perhaps matching TRBD2 (6 bases). Germline assignment: CDR1 SGHTA and CDR2 FQGTGA. V lost 2 bases to trimming and J lost 4 bases, with 8 bases between them. This CDR3 comprises 14 residues. The CDR3 DNA reads TGTGCCAGCAGCTTAGGGGAGGCCACCGGGGAGCTGTTTTTT. This sequence encodes CASSLGEATGELFF.

A word on this clonotype: This sequence may be a read error, since a much larger clone differs from it by one base. The chain has TRBV6-1 and TRBJ1-6; TRBD1 is a possible D gene (6 bases). V gave up 4 bases and J gave up 7 bases, with 23 bases separating them. CDR3 size: 18 residues. CDR1 is MNHNS and CDR2 is SASEGT in the germline V gene. The chain's CDR3 is CASSGGGTWDGRNSPLHF. The CDR3 DNA follows: TGTGCCAGCAGTGGCGGTGGGACATGGGACGGACGAAATTCACCCCTCCACTTT.

This clonotype has just a few counts. V is TRBV10-2 and J is TRBJ1-4; weak D call: TRBD1 (6 bases). This CDR3 has 13 residues. V dropped 7 bases and J dropped 8 bases, with 14 bases sitting between them. Germline V lookup: CDR1 WSHSY, CDR2 SAAADI. As DNA, the CDR3 is TGCGCCAGCACCGGGCAGGGGTACGAAAAACTGTTTTTT. Protein: CASTGQGYEKLFF.

This chain uses TRBV6-1 with TRBJ1-4; perhaps TRBD1 as D (5 bases). The CDR3 has 22 residues. Trimming cost V 8 bases and J 5 bases, with 39 bases left between them. Germline CDR1 reads MNHNS; CDR2 reads SASEGT. CDR3 coding DNA: TGTGCCAGCTTAGGTGGGACCACCGCGCCGAAAGAACGGAAAGTGGAAAATGAAAAACTGTTTTTT. Protein sequence: CASLGGTTAPKERKVENEKLFF.

There are a few counts of this clonotype. One end of the junction varies from germline; a read error may be responsible. This chain connects TRBV20-1 to TRBJ1-1; D not resolved. The CDR3 runs to 13 residues. In germline, CDR1 is DFQATT, CDR2 SNEGSKA (reference sequence). CDR3 loop: CSAREEMNTEAFF. The DNA of the CDR3 is TGCAGTGCTCGAGAGGAAATGAACACTGAAGCTTTCTTT.

The genes are TRBV20-1 and TRBJ2-7, with a possible D match to TRBD1 (5 bases). Trimming pared 6 bases from V and 2 bases from J, leaving 14 bases between. Germline V gives CDR1 DFQATT, CDR2 SNEGSKA (reference sequence). The CDR3 runs to 13 residues. The CDR3 nucleotides are TGCAGTGCCACGGACACGCGCCCCTACGAGCAGTACTTC. Translated, it gives CSATDTRPYEQYF.